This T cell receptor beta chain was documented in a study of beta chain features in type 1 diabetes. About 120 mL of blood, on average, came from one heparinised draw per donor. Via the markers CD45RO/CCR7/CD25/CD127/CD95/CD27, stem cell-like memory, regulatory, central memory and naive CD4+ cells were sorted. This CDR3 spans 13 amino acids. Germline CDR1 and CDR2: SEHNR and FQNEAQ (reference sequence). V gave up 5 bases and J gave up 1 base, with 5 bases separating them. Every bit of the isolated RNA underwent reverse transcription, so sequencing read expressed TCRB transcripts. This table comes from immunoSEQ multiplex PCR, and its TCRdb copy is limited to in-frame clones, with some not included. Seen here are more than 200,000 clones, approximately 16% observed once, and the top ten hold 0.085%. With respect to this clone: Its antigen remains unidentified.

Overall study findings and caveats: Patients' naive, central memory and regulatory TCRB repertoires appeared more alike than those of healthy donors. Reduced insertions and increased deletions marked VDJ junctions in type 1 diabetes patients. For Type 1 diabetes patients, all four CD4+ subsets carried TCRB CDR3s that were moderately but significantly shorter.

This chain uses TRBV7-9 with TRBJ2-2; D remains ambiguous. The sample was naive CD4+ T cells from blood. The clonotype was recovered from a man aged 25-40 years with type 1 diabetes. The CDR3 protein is CASSDMNTGELFF. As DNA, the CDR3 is TGTGCCAGCAGCGACATGAACACCGGGGAGCTGTTTTTT.